This section outlines one T cell receptor beta chain sequence together with its context. This CDR3 comprises 12 residues. CDR1 and CDR2 from the germline V gene are MGHDK and SYGVNS. The V segment lost 7 bases and the J segment 6 bases; nucleotides outside the gene matches: 4. Original processing notes: Reference gene primer amplification in the assay estimated nucleated cell counts. Measured with immunoSEQ multiplex PCR; TCRdb has only the in-frame clones, and not every one. V and J calls and clone size are copied from that table; D and trimming were computed from the DNA. The table has some 200,000 clones, 80% to 90% seen once. The source of the sample is a study of blood T cell repertoires in COVID-19. Study-level information: Sites across the United States, Italy and Spain contributed samples from acute and convalescent COVID-19. PBMCs, B-cell-depleted T cells, or T cells were the source of the cDNA or gDNA that made up the material.

This clonotype originated in a middle-aged man with acute or convalescent COVID-19. The sequenced sample consisted of peripheral blood. The V and J genes are TRBV25-1 and TRBJ1-2; 8 nucleotides match TRBD1. CDR3 amino acids: CASKGRGHGYTF. The CDR3 DNA reads as TGTGCCAGCAAGGGCAGGGGGCATGGCTACACCTTC.